The T cell receptor beta chain described here comes from a study of blood T cell repertoires in COVID-19 (dated by TCRdb to 2020 to 2021). Broadly, across the study: Samples from collaborators originated in the United States, Italy and Spain and spanned both the acute and convalescent phases of COVID-19. Nearly every sample came with metadata listing a de-identified subject ID, COVID-19 status, age in years and sex. The prospective study material was composed of cDNA or gDNA derived from T cells, B-cell-depleted T cells, or PBMCs. Subjects who had been exposed to COVID-19, were actively infected with it, or had recovered from it provided the deeply sampled blood TCRbeta repertoires that made up the dataset. The repertoires were made available in a free public database intended to serve as a resource for research on the immune response to SARS-CoV-2. Where available, HLA class I and class II types were taken from metadata supplied by the sample provider and were not determined by assay-based typing. The samples were drawn from two sources: the first 160 participants of the ongoing ImmuneRACE study, and fewer than 1,500 subjects contributed by 6 global collaborators.

TCRbeta CDR3 regions were amplified from genomic DNA using the immunoSEQ Assay, a bias-controlled multiplex PCR. The study's own analysis went as follows. The number of nucleated cells in each sample was estimated from the amplification of reference gene primers within the assay. Sequence reads were collapsed and filtered to measure the absolute abundance of every unique TCRbeta CDR3 rearrangement. For each sample, productive Simpson clonality was calculated by taking the square root of Simpson's diversity index across productive rearrangements. The clones in this table, taken by TCRdb from immuneACCESS, are in-frame only. Not every clone is retained; where verified, under half of the shortfall comes from an unresolved V gene, and the cause of the rest is unknown. The V and J calls and clone size are taken from that table; D and trimming were inferred from the DNA. The sample table contains about 270,000 clones; only one count was recorded for around 86% of them. Together, the top ten hold around 16% of the sample.

Regarding this clone: What antigen it recognizes has not been identified. Base qualities are not recorded, but no much larger clone differs from it by a single base.

Trimming accounts for 4 bases at V and 2 bases at J, while the number of junction bases matched to no gene is 6. Sequences WSHSY (CDR1) and SAAADI (CDR2) are obtained from the germline V gene. Including cysteine and phenylalanine, the CDR3 has 15 amino acids. Solely the CDR3 DNA is kept, with 45 bases framed from the first base. Participants in the prospective study were aged 18 to 89 years, lived in 24 United States geographic areas, and enrolled through a virtual design. To assign participants to cohorts, the prospective study relied on clinical history that participants themselves reported in a screening survey and a study questionnaire. Recovered participants in ImmuneRACE Cohort 3 were defined by two consecutive negative NP/OP PCR tests, clearance by a healthcare professional, or resolution of symptoms. In the prospective study, mobile phlebotomists collected whole blood, serum and a nasopharyngeal or oropharyngeal swab from each participant. Additional blood draws and questionnaires over an approximately 2-month period could optionally be provided by prospective study participants. Before DNA extraction, prospective study blood samples were shipped either frozen or at room temperature.

The paper's findings and limits, for the study overall: The amount of clinical and demographic metadata varied by source and participant and was provided uncurated.

Sequenced sample: PBMCs or T cells enriched from blood (not recorded which). This chain joins TRBV10-2 to TRBJ2-5; 8 central bases correspond to TRBD2. The TCR originated in a man between 18 and 35 years old who had recovered from COVID-19. The nucleotides are TGCGCCAGCAGTGCCAGCGGGGGACTACAAGAGACCCAGTACTTC. It encodes CASSASGGLQETQYF.